The entry below describes one T cell receptor (beta chain). These data are taken from a study of cytomegalovirus exposure and HLA in healthy donors. In the study overall: Early on, a data release was issued that held about 85 million unique TCRs from HLA-typed donors.

Germline V CDR1 and CDR2: SEHNR, FQNEAQ (reference sequence). The CDR3 runs 15 residues. Trimming took 8 bases from V and 5 from J, leaving 21 bases between them. Amplification used 60 Vbeta primers and 13 Jbeta primers. Here immunoSEQ multiplex PCR was the method, and the copy in TCRdb shows in-frame clones only, minus some. Of roughly 200,000 clones listed, roughly 78% are singletons. Material for sequencing was PBMCs. V and J are TRBV7-9 and TRBJ1-2; D may be TRBD1 (5 bases). The clonotype originates from a girl aged 10 to 17 in good health and CMV-seropositive. As DNA, the CDR3 is TGTGCCAGCTTTCCAGGGCCGTACTGGGGTTATGGCTACACCTTC. This sequence encodes CASFPGPYWGYGYTF. Together with reference TRBV7-9 and TRBJ1-2, the CDR3 gives the full variable domain: DTGVSQNPRHKITKRGQNVTFRCDPISEHNRLYWYRQTLGQGPEFLTYFQNEAQLEKSRLLSDRFSAERPKGSFSTLEIQRTEQGDSAMYLCASFPGPYWGYGYTFGSGTRLTVV.